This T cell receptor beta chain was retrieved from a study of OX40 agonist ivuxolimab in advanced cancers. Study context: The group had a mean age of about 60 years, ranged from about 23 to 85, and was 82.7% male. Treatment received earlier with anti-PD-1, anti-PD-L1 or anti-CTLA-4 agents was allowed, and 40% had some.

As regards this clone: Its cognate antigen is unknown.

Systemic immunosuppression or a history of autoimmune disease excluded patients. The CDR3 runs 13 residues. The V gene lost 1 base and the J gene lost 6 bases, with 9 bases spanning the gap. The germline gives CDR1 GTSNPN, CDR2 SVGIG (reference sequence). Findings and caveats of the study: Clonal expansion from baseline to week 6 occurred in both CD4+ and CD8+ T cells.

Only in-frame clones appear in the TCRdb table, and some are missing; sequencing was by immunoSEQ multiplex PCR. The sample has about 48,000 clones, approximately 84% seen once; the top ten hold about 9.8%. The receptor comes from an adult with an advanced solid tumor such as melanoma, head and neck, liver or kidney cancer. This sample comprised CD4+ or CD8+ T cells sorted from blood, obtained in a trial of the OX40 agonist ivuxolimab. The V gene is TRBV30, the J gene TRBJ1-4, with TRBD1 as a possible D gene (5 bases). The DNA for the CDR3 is TGTGCCTGGAGTGGCTGGGGGGATGAAAAACTGTTTTTT. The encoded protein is CAWSGWGDEKLFF.